This T cell receptor beta chain was sequenced in a study of T cell repertoires in cytomegalovirus infection. V was shortened by 3 bases and J by 3 bases, with 11 bases between the two germline ends. The CDR3 runs to 14 residues. TCRdb re-derived calls from the reads in MiXCR, one entry per CDR3 protein. Among about 260,000 distinct CDR3 sequences, roughly 15% were seen once, and the ten largest hold around 9.5%. This TCR was recovered from a human donor in good health (CMV status not recorded). Some clones in this sample may be carry-over from other donors' samples. The chain joins TRBV23-1 to TRBJ1-1, with D uncertain. Being an ORF, TRBV23-1 has a function that is uncertain. The sequenced sample was PBMCs. The CDR3 nucleotides are TGCGCCAGCAGTCAGGTCGGTTGCCACACTGAAGCTTTCTTT. Encoded protein: CASSQVGCHTEAFF.